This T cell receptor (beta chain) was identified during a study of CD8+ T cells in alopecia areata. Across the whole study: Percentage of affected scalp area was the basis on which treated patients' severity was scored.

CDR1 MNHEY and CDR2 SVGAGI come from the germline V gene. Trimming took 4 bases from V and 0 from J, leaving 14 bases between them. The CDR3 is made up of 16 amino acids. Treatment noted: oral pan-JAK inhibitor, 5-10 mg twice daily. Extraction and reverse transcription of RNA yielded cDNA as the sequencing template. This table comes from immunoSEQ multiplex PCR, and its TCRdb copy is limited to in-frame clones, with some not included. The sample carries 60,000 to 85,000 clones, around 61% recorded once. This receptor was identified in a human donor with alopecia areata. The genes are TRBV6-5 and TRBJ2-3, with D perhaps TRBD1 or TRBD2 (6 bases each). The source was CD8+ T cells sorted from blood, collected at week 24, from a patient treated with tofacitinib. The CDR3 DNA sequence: TGTGCCAGCAGTTCGTTGACAGGACTAAGCACAGATACGCAGTATTTT. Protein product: CASSSLTGLSTDTQYF.